Listed here is a single TCR beta chain. These data belong to a study of blood T cell repertoires in COVID-19. The protocol was immunoSEQ multiplex PCR, while the TCRdb copy is restricted to in-frame clones and leaves out a portion. The top ten hold 1% to 1.5% of the sample, which has about 270,000 clones, approximately 89% seen once. The CDR3 runs to 13 residues. V lost 10 bases to trimming and J lost 3 bases, with 15 bases between them. The germline gives CDR1 KGHSH, CDR2 LQKENI. Sequenced material: PBMCs or T cells enriched from blood (not recorded which). The TCR sequence derives from a woman aged 35 to 49 with acute COVID-19. This chain links TRBV18 with TRBJ1-1; D remains ambiguous. The CDR3 is CATSAGEHTEAFF. The CDR3 bases are TGTGCCACCTCCGCCGGGGAGCACACTGAAGCTTTCTTT.